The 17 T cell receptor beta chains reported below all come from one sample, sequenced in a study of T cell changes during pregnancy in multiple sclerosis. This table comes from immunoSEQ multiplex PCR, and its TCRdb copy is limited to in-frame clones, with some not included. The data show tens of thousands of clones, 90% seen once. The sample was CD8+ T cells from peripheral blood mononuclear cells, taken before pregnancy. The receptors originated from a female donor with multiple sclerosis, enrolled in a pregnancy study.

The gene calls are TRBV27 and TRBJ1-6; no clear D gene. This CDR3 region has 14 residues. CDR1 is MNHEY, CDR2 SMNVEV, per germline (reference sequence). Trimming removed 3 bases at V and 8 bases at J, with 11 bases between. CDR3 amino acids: CASSLTKHHSPLHF. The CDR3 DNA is TGTGCCAGCAGTTTGACAAAACACCATTCACCCCTCCACTTT.

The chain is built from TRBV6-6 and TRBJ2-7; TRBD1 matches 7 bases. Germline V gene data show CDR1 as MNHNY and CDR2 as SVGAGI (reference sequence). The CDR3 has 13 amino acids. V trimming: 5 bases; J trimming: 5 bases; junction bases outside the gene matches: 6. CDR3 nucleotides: TGTGCCAGCAGTCCTCCGGGACAGAACGAGCAGTACTTC. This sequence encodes CASSPPGQNEQYF.

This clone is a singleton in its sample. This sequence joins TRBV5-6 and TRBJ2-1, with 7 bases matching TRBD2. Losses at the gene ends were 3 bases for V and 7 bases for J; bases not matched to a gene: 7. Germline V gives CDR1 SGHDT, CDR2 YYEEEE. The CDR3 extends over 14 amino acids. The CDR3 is CASSWGGESNEQFF. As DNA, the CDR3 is TGTGCCAGCAGCTGGGGGGGGGAGTCAAATGAGCAGTTCTTC.

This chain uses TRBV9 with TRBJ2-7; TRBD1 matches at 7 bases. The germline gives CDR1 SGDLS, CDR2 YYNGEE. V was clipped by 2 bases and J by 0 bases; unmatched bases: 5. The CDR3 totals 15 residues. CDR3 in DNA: TGTGCCAGCAGCGTCACAGGGGCCAGCTCCTACGAGCAGTACTTC. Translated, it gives CASSVTGASSYEQYF.

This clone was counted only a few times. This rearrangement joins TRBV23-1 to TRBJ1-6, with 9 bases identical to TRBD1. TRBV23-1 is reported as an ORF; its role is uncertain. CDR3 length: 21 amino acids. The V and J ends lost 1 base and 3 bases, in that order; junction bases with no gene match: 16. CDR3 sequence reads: CASSQYPSGQGFPYYNSPLHF. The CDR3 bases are TGCGCCAGCAGTCAATACCCGTCGGGACAGGGATTCCCATACTATAATTCACCCCTCCACTTT.

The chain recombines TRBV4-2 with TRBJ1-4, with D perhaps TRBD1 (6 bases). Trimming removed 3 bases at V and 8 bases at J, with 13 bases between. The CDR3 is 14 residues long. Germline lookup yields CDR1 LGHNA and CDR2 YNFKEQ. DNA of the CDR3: TGTGCCAGCAGCCAGCGGCAGCAGGGGGAAAAACTGTTTTTT. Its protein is CASSQRQQGEKLFF.

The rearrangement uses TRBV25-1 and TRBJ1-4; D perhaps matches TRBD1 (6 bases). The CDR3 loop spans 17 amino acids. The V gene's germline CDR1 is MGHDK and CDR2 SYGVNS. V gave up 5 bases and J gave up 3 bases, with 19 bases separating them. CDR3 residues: CASSNPGETVPNEKLFF. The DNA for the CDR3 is TGTGCCAGCAGTAATCCAGGGGAAACTGTACCTAATGAAAAACTGTTTTTT. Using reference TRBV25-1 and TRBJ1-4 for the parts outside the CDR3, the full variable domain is EADIYQTPRYLVIGTGKKITLECSQTMGHDKMYWYQQDPGMELHLIHYSYGVNSTEKGDLSSESTVSRIRTEHFPLTLESARPSHTSQYLCASSNPGETVPNEKLFFGSGTQLSVL.

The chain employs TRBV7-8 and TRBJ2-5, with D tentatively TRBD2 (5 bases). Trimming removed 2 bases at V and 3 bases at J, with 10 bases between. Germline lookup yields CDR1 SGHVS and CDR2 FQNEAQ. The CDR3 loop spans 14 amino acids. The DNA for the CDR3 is TGTGCCAGCAGCTTAAGAGGGTTTGAAGAGACCCAGTACTTC. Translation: CASSLRGFEETQYF.

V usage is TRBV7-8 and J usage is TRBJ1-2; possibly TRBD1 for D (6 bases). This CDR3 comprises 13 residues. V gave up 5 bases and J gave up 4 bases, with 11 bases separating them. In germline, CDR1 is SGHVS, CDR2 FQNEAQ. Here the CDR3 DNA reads TGTGCCAGCAGCGAGGGGGGGTCCTATGGCTACACCTTC. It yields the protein CASSEGGSYGYTF.

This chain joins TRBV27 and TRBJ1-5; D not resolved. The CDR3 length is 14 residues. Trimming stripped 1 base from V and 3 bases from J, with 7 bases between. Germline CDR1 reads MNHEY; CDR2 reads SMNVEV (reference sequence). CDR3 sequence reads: CASSLYRNNQPQHF. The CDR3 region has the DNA TGTGCCAGCAGTTTATACAGAAACAATCAGCCCCAGCATTTT.

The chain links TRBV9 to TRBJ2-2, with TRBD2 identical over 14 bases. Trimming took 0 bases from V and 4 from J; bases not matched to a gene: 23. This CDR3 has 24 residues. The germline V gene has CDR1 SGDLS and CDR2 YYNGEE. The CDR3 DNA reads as TGTGCCAGCAGCGTAGAAGGAGGAGGGACTAGCGGGGGACAACTCCCTCGCGTCACCGGGGAGCTGTTTTTT. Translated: CASSVEGGGTSGGQLPRVTGELFF.

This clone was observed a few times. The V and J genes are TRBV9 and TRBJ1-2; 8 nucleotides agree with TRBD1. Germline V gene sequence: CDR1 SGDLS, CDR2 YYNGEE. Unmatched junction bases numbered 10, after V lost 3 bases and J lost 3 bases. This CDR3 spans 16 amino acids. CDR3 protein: CASSGPPQGAHYGYTF. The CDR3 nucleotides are TGTGCCAGCAGCGGTCCCCCCCAGGGGGCTCACTATGGCTACACCTTC.

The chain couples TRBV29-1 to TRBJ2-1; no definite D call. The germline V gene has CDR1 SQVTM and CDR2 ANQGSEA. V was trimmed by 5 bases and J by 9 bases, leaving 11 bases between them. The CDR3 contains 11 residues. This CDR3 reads CSVPSGTEQFF. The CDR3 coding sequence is TGCAGCGTTCCCTCAGGTACTGAGCAGTTCTTC.

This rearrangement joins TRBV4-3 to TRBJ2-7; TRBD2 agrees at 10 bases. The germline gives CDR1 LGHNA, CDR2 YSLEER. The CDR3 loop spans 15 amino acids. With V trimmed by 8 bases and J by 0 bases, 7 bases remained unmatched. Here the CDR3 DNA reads TGCGCCAGCGCCTTTAGCGGGGGGAGCTCCTACGAGCAGTACTTC. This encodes CASAFSGGSSYEQYF.

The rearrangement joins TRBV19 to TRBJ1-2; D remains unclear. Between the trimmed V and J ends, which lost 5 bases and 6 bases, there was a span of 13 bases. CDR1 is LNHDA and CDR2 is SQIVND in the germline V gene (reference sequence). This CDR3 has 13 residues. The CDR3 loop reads CASSHRVLNGYTF. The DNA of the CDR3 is TGTGCCAGTAGTCACCGGGTCTTAAATGGCTACACCTTC.

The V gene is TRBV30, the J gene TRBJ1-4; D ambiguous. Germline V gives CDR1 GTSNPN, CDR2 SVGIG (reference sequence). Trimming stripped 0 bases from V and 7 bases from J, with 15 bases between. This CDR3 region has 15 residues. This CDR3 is CAWSVLGGTGEKLFF. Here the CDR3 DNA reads TGTGCCTGGAGTGTACTAGGTGGAACTGGTGAAAAACTGTTTTTT.

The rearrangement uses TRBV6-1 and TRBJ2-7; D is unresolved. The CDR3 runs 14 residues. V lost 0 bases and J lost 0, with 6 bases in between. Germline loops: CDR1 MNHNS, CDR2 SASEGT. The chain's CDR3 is CASSEAGSSYEQYF. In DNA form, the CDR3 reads TGTGCCAGCAGTGAAGCCGGGTCCTCCTACGAGCAGTACTTC.